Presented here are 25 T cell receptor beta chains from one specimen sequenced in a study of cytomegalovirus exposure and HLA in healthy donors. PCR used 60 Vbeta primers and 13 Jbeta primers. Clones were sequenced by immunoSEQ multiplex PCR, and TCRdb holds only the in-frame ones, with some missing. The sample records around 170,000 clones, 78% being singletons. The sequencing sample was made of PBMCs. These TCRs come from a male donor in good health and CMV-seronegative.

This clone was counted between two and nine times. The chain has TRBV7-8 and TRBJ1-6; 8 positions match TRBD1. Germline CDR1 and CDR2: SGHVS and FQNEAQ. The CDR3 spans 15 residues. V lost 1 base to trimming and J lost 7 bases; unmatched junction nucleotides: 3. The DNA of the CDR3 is TGTGCCAGCAGCTTAGTGGGACAGGAGAATTCACCCCTCCACTTT. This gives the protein CASSLVGQENSPLHF.

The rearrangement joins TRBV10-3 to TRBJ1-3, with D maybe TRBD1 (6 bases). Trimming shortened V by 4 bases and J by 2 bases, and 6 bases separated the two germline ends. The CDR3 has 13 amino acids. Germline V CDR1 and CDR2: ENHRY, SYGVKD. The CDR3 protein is CAISGQAGNTIYF. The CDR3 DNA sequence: TGTGCCATCAGTGGACAGGCTGGAAACACCATATATTTT.

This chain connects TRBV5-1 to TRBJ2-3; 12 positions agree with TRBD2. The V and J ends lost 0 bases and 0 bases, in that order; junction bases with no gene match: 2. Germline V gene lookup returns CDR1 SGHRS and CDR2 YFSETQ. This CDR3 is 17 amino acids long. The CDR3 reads CASSLGLAGASTDTQYF. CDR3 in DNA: TGCGCCAGCAGCTTGGGACTAGCGGGGGCTAGCACAGATACGCAGTATTTT.

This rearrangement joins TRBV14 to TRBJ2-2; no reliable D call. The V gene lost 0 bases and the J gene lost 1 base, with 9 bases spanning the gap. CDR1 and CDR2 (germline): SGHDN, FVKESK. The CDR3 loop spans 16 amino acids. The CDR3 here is CASSQELRRNTGELFF. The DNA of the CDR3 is TGTGCCAGCAGCCAAGAACTTCGGAGGAACACCGGGGAGCTGTTTTTT.

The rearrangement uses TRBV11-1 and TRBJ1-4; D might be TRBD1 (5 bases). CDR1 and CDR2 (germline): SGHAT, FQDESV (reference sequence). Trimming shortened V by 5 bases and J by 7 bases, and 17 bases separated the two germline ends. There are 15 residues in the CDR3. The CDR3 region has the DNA TGTGCCAGCAGCCGTACACAGGACCGCTCTGAAAAACTGTTTTTT. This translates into CASSRTQDRSEKLFF.

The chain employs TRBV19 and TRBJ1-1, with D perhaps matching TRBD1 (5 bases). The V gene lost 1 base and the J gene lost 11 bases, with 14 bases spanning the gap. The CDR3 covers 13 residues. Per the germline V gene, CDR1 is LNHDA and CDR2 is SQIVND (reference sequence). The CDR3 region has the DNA TGTGCCAGTAGTATAGGCGGGGGGGTAGGGGCTTTCTTT. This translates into CASSIGGGVGAFF.

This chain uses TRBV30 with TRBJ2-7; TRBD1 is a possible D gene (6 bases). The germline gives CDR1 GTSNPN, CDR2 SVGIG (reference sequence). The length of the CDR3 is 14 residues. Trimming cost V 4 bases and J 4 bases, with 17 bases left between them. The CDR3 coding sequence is TGTGCCTGGACACGGCAGGACAGTACTTACGAGCAGTACTTC. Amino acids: CAWTRQDSTYEQYF. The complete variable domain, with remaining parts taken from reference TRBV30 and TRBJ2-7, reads SQTIHQWPATLVQPVGSPLSLECTVEGTSNPNLYWYRQAAGRGLQLLFYSVGIGQISSEVPQNLSASRPQDRQFILSSKKLLLSDSGFYLCAWTRQDSTYEQYFGPGTRLTVT.

The CDR3 protein is CASSVQQGANNSPLHF. Here the CDR3 DNA reads TGTGCCAGCAGCGTTCAACAGGGGGCGAATAATTCACCCCTCCACTTT. This chain links TRBV5-6 with TRBJ1-6; 9 nucleotides line up with TRBD1. Germline lookup yields CDR1 SGHDT and CDR2 YYEEEE. This CDR3 region has 16 residues. V dropped 4 bases and J dropped 5; count of bases not matched to a gene: 7. The variable domain in full, with the rest retrieved from reference TRBV5-6 and TRBJ1-6, is DAGVTQSPTHLIKTRGQQVTLRCSPKSGHDTVSWYQQALGQGPQFIFQYYEEEERQRGNFPDRFSGHQFPNYSSELNVNALLLGDSALYLCASSVQQGANNSPLHFGNGTRLTVT.

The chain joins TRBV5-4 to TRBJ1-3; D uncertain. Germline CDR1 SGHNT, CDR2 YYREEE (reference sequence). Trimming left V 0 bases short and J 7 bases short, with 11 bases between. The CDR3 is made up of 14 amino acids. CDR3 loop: CASSLGGEANTIYF. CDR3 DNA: TGTGCCAGCAGCTTGGGCGGGGAAGCGAACACCATATATTTT.

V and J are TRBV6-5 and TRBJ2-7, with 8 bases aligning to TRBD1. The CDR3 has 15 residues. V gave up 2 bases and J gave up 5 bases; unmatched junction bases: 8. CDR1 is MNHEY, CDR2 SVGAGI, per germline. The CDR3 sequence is CASSYSPGQGDEQYF. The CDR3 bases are TGTGCCAGCAGTTACAGCCCCGGACAGGGCGACGAGCAGTACTTC.

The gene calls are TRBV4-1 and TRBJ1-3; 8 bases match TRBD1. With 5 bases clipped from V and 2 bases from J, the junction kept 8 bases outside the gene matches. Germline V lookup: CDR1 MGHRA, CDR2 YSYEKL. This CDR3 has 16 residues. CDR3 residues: CASSSVQGEPGNTIYF. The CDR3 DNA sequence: TGCGCCAGCAGCTCCGTACAGGGGGAACCTGGAAACACCATATATTTT.

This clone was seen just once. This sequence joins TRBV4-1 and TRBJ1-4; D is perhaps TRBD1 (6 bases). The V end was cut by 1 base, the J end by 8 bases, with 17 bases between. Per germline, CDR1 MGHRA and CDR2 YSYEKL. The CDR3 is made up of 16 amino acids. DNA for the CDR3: TGCGCCAGCAGCCAAGCCGGGGGGGCTCGTGGGGAAAAACTGTTTTTT. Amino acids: CASSQAGGARGEKLFF.

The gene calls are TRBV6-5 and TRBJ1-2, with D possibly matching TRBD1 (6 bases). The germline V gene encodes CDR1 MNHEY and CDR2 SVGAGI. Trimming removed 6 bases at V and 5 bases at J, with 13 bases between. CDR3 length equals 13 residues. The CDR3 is CASSPGQLYGYTF. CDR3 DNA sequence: TGTGCCAGCAGCCCAGGACAGCTTTATGGCTACACCTTC.

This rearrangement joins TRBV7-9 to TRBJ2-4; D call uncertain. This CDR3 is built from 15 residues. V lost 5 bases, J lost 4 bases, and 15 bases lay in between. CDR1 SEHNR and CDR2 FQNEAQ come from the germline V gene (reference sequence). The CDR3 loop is CASSNHEARKNIQYF. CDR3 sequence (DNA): TGTGCCAGCAGCAACCATGAGGCGCGAAAAAACATTCAGTACTTC.

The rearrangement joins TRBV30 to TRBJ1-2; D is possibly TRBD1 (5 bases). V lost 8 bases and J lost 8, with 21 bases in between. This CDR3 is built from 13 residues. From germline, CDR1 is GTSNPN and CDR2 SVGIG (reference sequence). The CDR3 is CAGSVGGAGGYTF. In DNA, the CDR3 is TGTGCCGGGTCGGTCGGGGGTGCGGGCGGCTACACCTTC.

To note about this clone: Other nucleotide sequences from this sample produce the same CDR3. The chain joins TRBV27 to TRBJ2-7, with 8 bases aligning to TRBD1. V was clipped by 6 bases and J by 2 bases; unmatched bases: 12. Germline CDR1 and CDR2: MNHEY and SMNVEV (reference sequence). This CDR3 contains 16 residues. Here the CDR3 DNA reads TGTGCCAGCAGAGGACAGGGCTCCGACCTGACCTACGAGCAGTACTTC. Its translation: CASRGQGSDLTYEQYF.

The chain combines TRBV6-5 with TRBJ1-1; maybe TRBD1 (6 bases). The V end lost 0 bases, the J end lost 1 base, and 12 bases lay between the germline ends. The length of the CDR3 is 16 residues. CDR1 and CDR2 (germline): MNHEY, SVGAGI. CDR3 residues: CASSYSLRGGNTEAFF. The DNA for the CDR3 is TGTGCCAGCAGTTACTCGCTAAGGGGGGGGAACACTGAAGCTTTCTTT.

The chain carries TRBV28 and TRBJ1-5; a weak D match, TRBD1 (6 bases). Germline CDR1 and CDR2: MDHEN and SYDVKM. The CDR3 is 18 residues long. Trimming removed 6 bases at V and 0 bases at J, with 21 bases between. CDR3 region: CASRNPGHSADSNQPQHF. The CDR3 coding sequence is TGTGCCAGCAGAAACCCGGGACATTCGGCGGATAGCAATCAGCCCCAGCATTTT.

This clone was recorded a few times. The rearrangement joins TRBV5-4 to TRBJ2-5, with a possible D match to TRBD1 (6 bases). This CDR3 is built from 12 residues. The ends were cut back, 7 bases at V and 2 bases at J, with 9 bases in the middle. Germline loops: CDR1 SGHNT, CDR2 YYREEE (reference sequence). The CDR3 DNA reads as TGTGCCAGCGGGACATTACAAGAGACCCAGTACTTC. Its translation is CASGTLQETQYF.

This chain's CDR3 is CASSFSDRSEQFF. Written as DNA, the CDR3 is TGTGCCAGCAGTTTCTCCGACAGGTCGGAGCAGTTCTTC. V is TRBV7-6 and J is TRBJ2-1; TRBD1 is a possible D gene (6 bases). The ends were cut back, 6 bases at V and 10 bases at J, with 16 bases in the middle. The CDR3 has 13 amino acids. Germline CDR1 and CDR2: SGHVS and FNYEAQ.

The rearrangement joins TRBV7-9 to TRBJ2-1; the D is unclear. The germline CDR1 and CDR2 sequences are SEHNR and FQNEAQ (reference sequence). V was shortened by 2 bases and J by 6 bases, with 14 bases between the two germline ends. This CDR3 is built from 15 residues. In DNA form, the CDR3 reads TGTGCCAGCAGCTTACTTGCGGCCCTCCCCAATGAGCAGTTCTTC. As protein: CASSLLAALPNEQFF.

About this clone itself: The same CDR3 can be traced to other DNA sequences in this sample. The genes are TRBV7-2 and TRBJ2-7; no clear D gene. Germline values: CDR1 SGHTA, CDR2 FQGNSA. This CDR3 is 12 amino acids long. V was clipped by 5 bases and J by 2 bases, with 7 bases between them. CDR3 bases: TGTGCCAGCAGCCTCACACCCTACGAGCAGTACTTC. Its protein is CASSLTPYEQYF.

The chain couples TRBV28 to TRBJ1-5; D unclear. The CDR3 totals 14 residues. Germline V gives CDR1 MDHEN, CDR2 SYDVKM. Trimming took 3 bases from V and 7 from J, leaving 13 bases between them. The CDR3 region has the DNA TGTGCCAGCAGTTTCGTTTTAGGGAGCCAGCCCCAGCATTTT. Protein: CASSFVLGSQPQHF.

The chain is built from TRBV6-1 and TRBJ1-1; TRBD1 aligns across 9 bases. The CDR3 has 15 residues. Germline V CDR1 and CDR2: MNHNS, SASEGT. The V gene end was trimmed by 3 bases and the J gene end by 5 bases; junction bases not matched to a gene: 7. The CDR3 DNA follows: TGTGCCAGCAGTGATGGGACAGGGACCGGTACTGAAGCTTTCTTT. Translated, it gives CASSDGTGTGTEAFF.

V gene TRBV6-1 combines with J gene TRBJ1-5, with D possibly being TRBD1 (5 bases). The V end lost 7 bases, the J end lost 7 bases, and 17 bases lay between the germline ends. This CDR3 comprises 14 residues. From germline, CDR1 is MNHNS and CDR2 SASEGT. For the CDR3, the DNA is TGTGCCAGCACCCGAGAAGGGGCGATCCAGCCCCAGCATTTT. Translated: CASTREGAIQPQHF.